The 15 T cell receptor beta chains listed next were all sequenced from one sample in a study of OX40 agonist ivuxolimab in advanced cancers. Clones were read by immunoSEQ multiplex PCR, and TCRdb kept only the in-frame ones, dropping some. The sample has about 32,000 clones; more than 80% are singletons. The material was CD4+ or CD8+ T cells sorted from blood, obtained in a trial of the OX40 agonist ivuxolimab. These receptors came from an adult with an advanced solid tumor such as melanoma, head and neck, liver or kidney cancer.

The chain has TRBV30 and TRBJ2-7; 11 bases match TRBD2. The CDR3 is 15 residues long. Trimming took 1 base from V and 0 from J; bases not matched to a gene: 2. Looked up from germline, CDR1 is GTSNPN and CDR2 is SVGIG (reference sequence). This CDR3 is CAWSGGLADSYEQYF. The CDR3 region has the DNA TGTGCCTGGAGTGGGGGACTAGCGGACTCCTACGAGCAGTACTTC.

This chain connects TRBV18 to TRBJ1-5; 7 positions match TRBD1. Germline V gene data show CDR1 as KGHSH and CDR2 as LQKENI. The CDR3 consists of 15 residues. The ends lost 2 bases at V and 2 bases at J; junction bases unmatched: 3. The CDR3 sequence: CASSPNTGGNQPQHF. The CDR3 DNA reads as TGTGCCAGCTCACCAAATACAGGGGGCAATCAGCCCCAGCATTTT.

The chain recombines TRBV2 with TRBJ2-5; D gene ambiguous. This CDR3 region has 14 residues. Trimming pared 1 base from V and 5 bases from J, leaving 11 bases between. From germline, CDR1 is SNHLY and CDR2 FYNNEI. CDR3 nucleotide sequence: TGTGCCAGCAGTGAAGAAAATTATGGGGAGACCCAGTACTTC. Translated, it gives CASSEENYGETQYF.

CDR3 protein: CASSLGGAGNTIYF. The CDR3 region has the DNA TGTGCCAGCAGCTTAGGGGGAGCCGGAAACACCATATATTTT. The chain couples TRBV7-2 to TRBJ1-3; D is unclear. V lost 1 base and J lost 4, with 8 bases in between. The CDR3 loop spans 14 amino acids. In germline, CDR1 is SGHTA, CDR2 FQGNSA.

This rearrangement joins TRBV4-3 to TRBJ2-3; D unclear. Deletions cut 2 bases from V and 1 base from J, with 7 bases between. CDR1 and CDR2 from the germline V gene are LGHNA and YSLEER. The CDR3 totals 14 residues. The CDR3 region has the DNA TGCGCCAGCAGCCAACGGACCCGCACAGATACGCAGTATTTT. It translates to CASSQRTRTDTQYF.

The chain joins TRBV6-5 to TRBJ2-7; no definite D call. V was pared by 0 bases and J by 7 bases, with 10 bases between. The CDR3 is 13 amino acids. The germline V gene has CDR1 MNHEY and CDR2 SVGAGI. In nucleotides, the CDR3 is TGTGCCAGCAGTTACTCGAGATCGCGGGAGCAGTACTTC. Residues: CASSYSRSREQYF.

In DNA form, the CDR3 reads TGCAGCGGAGGACAGGGAAACACCATATATTTT. This translates into CSGGQGNTIYF. The V gene is TRBV29-1, the J gene TRBJ1-3, with D perhaps matching TRBD1 (6 bases). The ends were cut back, 7 bases at V and 4 bases at J, with 8 bases in the middle. Germline V lookup: CDR1 SQVTM, CDR2 ANQGSEA. The CDR3 is 11 amino acids.

Only one count was recorded for this clone. The gene calls are TRBV5-4 and TRBJ1-2; D is uncertain. Trimming removed 2 bases at V and 3 bases at J, with 11 bases between. The CDR3 is made up of 14 amino acids. The V gene's germline CDR1 is SGHNT and CDR2 YYREEE (reference sequence). Here the CDR3 DNA reads TGTGCCAGCAGCTTTGGGAGGGTGGACTATGGCTACACCTTC. Protein: CASSFGRVDYGYTF. Together with reference TRBV5-4 and TRBJ1-2, the CDR3 gives the full variable domain: ETGVTQSPTHLIKTRGQQVTLRCSSQSGHNTVSWYQQALGQGPQFIFQYYREEENGRGNFPPRFSGLQFPNYSSELNVNALELDDSALYLCASSFGRVDYGYTFGSGTRLTVV.

The V and J genes are TRBV11-1 and TRBJ2-5; the D gene is possibly TRBD1 (5 bases). The germline gives CDR1 SGHAT, CDR2 FQDESV (reference sequence). V was clipped by 4 bases and J by 3 bases, with 9 bases between them. The CDR3 totals 13 residues. Here the CDR3 DNA reads TGTGCCAGCAGCTCCAGGGTGGAAGAGACCCAGTACTTC. This gives the protein CASSSRVEETQYF.

The chain links TRBV7-2 to TRBJ1-5; D gene uncertain. V lost 5 bases to trimming and J lost 7 bases, with 9 bases between them. The CDR3 totals 12 residues. From germline, CDR1 is SGHTA and CDR2 FQGNSA. CDR3 region: CASSPPWQPQHF. DNA of the CDR3: TGTGCCAGCAGCCCTCCCTGGCAGCCCCAGCATTTT.

J is TRBJ1-1 and V is TRBV28; D is unclear. V was shortened by 10 bases and J by 2 bases, with 8 bases between the two germline ends. The germline V gene encodes CDR1 MDHEN and CDR2 SYDVKM. This CDR3 is 11 amino acids long. Here the CDR3 DNA reads TGTGCCATCCTCGGAAACACTGAAGCTTTCTTT. It specifies CAILGNTEAFF.

This chain joins TRBV2 and TRBJ2-2; D gene uncertain. Germline CDR1 and CDR2: SNHLY and FYNNEI. The CDR3 runs 12 residues. The V end lost 3 bases, the J end lost 6 bases, and 5 bases lay between the germline ends. This CDR3 reads CASSEMSGELFF. The CDR3 bases are TGTGCCAGCAGTGAGATGTCCGGGGAGCTGTTTTTT.

CDR3 amino acids: CASSQETSGGWDTQYF. CDR3 bases: TGTGCCAGCAGCCAAGAAACTAGCGGGGGGTGGGATACGCAGTATTTT. This chain links TRBV4-2 with TRBJ2-3; TRBD2 matches 12 bases. The J segment lost 6 bases and the V segment lost 0 bases, leaving 4 bases of the junction unmatched. This CDR3 has 16 amino acids. CDR1 is LGHNA and CDR2 is YNFKEQ in the germline V gene.

The J gene is TRBJ1-5, the V gene TRBV28; no firm D call. CDR3 length: 17 residues. Trimming left V 7 bases short and J 0 bases short, with 19 bases between. Germline CDR1 and CDR2: MDHEN and SYDVKM. CDR3 region: CASNPLRRAPSNQPQHF. CDR3 coding DNA: TGTGCCAGCAACCCCTTGAGACGGGCCCCTAGCAATCAGCCCCAGCATTTT.

The sample holds one count of this clone. The V call is TRBV7-8, the J call TRBJ1-5, with D maybe TRBD1 (6 bases). CDR1 SGHVS and CDR2 FQNEAQ come from the germline V gene. V lost 5 bases to trimming and J lost 0 bases, with 20 bases between them. CDR3 length: 18 amino acids. The CDR3 coding sequence is TGTGCCAGCAGCCCTCCAACGACAGGAGCTTATAGCAATCAGCCCCAGCATTTT. Residues: CASSPPTTGAYSNQPQHF.